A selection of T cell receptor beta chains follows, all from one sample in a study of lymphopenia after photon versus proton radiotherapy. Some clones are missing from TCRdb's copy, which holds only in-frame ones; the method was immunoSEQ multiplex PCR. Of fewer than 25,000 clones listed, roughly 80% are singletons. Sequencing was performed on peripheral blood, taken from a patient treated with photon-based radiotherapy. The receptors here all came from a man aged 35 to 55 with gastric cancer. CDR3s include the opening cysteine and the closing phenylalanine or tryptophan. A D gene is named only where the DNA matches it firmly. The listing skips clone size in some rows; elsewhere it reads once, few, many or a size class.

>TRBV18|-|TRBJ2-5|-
TGTGCCAGCTCACCGGATGGGCGCCAAGAGACCCAGTACTTC
CASSPDGRQETQYF
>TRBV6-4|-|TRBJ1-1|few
TGTGCCTCAACCCCGAGTCCAGGGAACACTGAAGCTTTCTTT
CASTPSPGNTEAFF
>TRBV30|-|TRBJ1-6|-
TGTGCCTGGAGTGTACAGTCCCTCTATAATTCACCCCTCCACTTT
CAWSVQSLYNSPLHF
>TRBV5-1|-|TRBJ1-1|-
TGCGCCAGCAGCTTGATCCAGGGCGGCAACACTGAAGCTTTCTTT
CASSLIQGGNTEAFF
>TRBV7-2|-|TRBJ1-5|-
TGTGCCAGCAGCTTACATGGGATACAGCCCCAGCATTTT
CASSLHGIQPQHF
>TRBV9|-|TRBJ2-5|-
TGTGCCAGCTCCTTCAGCGGTGCAGAGACCCAGTACTTC
CASSFSGAETQYF
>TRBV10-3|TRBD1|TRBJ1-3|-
TGTGCCATCAGTGGGGACAGGTCCCTCTCTGGAAACACCATATATTTT
CAISGDRSLSGNTIYF
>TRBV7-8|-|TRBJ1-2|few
TGTGCCAGCAGCCCCCGATTGGGGTATTATGGCTACACCTTC
CASSPRLGYYGYTF
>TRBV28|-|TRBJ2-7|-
TGTGCCAGCAGGGGGGCGACAGGAGGCTACGAGCAGTACTTC
CASRGATGGYEQYF
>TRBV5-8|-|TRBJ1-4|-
TGTGCCAGCAGCCGGGGAAATGAAAAACTGTTTTTT
CASSRGNEKLFF
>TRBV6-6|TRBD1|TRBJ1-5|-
TGTGCCAGCAGCCAACCGGGACAGGGGGACCAGCCCCAGCATTTT
CASSQPGQGDQPQHF
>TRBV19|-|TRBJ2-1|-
TGTGCCAGTGGAGCGTGGAACTCCTACAATGAGCAGTTCTTC
CASGAWNSYNEQFF
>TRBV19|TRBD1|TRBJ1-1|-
TGTGCCAGTAGGATGGACAGGGGGAATACTGAAGCTTTCTTT
CASRMDRGNTEAFF
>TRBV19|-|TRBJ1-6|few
TGTGCCAGTAGGGGTCCCTATAATTCACCCCTCCACTTT
CASRGPYNSPLHF
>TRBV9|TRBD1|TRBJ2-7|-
TGTGCCAGCAGCTCCAGACAGGGGGGTTTGGACGAGCAGTACTTC
CASSSRQGGLDEQYF
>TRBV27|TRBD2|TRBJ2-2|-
TGTGCCAGCAGTCCAGGACTAGCGTTTCCGAACACCGGGGAGCTGTTTTTT
CASSPGLAFPNTGELFF
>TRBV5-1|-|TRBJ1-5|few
TGCGCCAGCAGCTTGGCTCCGTCAGGGACTAATCAGCCCCAGCATTTT
CASSLAPSGTNQPQHF
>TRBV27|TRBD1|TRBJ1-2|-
TGTGCCAGCAGTCCGCACCCGACAGGGGACTATGGCTACACCTTC
CASSPHPTGDYGYTF
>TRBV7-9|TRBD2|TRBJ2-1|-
TGTGCCAGCAGCAGTAGCGGGGGGCATGGTGAGCAGTTCTTC
CASSSSGGHGEQFF
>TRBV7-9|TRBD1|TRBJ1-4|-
TGTGCCAGCAGCAGCCCGGGACAGGGAACTAATGAAAAACTGTTTTTT
CASSSPGQGTNEKLFF
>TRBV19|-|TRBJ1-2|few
TGTGCCAGTAGTAACCCCATTTTGGGGGTTTATGGCTACACCTTC
CASSNPILGVYGYTF
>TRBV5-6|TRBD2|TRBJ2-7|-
TGTGCCAGCAGCGAGACAGCGGGGCTAGCCTACGAGCAGTACTTC
CASSETAGLAYEQYF